In this sample, the clone carrying this T cell receptor (beta chain) is medium-sized. Profiling that covered TCR beta VDJ and CDR3 relied on genomic DNA as its template. TCRdb called the reads again in MiXCR, with one record for every CDR3 protein. The repertoire includes 65,000 or so distinct CDR3 sequences, less than 65% of them detected once, and less than 2.5% sits in the top ten. V gave up 5 bases and J gave up 5 bases, with 9 bases separating them. The CDR3 extends over 11 amino acids. Germline V gives CDR1 SQVTM, CDR2 ANQGSEA. The entry originates in a study of CD8+CD57+ T cells in acquired aplastic anemia.

This TCR came from a human donor in good health, serving as a control. The rearrangement uses TRBV29-1 and TRBJ2-5; D remains unclear. Source material: sorted CD4+, CD8+, or CD8+CD57+ T cells (not recorded which) from PBMCs. This chain's CDR3 is CSVRQSETQYF. The CDR3 region has the DNA TGCAGCGTTAGACAATCGGAGACCCAGTACTTC.